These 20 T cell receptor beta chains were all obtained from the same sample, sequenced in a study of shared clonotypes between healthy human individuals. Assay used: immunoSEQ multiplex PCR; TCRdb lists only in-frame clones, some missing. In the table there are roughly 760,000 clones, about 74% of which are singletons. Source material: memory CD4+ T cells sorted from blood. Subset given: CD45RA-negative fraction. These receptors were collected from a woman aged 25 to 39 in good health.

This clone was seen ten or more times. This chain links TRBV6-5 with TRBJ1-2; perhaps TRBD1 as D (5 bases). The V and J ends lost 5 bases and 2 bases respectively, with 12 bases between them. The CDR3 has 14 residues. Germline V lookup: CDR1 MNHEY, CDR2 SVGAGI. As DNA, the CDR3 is TGTGCCAGCAGTCCCAGGGCGGGGAACTATGGCTACACCTTC. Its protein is CASSPRAGNYGYTF.

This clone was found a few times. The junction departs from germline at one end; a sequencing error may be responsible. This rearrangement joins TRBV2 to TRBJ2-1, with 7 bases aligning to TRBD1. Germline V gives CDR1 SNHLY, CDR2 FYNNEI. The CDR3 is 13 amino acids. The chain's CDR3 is CASSAGLDRERFF. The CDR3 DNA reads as TGTGCCAGCAGTGCGGGGCTTGACAGGGAGCGGTTCTTC. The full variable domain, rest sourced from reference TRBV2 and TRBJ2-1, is EPEVTQTPSHQVTQMGQEVILRCVPISNHLYFYWYRQILGQKVEFLVSFYNNEISEKSEIFDDQFSVERPDGSNFTLKIRSTKLEDSAMYFCASSAGLDRERFFGPGTRLTVL.

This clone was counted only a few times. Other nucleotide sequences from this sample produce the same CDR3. The CDR3 here is CAISDEGNQPQHF. DNA for the CDR3: TGTGCCATCAGTGACGAGGGCAATCAGCCCCAGCATTTT. The chain is built from TRBV10-3 and TRBJ1-5; D unclear. The CDR3 runs to 13 residues. The germline V gene has CDR1 ENHRY and CDR2 SYGVKD. Trimming shortened V by 3 bases and J by 2 bases, and 5 bases separated the two germline ends.

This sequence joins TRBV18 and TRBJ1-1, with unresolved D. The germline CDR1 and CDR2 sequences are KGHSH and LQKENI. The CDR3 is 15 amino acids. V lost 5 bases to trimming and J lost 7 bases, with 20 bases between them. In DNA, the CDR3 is TGTGCCAGCTCAAGGACCCCGAAGGACCCTAATGAAGCTTTCTTT. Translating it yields CASSRTPKDPNEAFF.

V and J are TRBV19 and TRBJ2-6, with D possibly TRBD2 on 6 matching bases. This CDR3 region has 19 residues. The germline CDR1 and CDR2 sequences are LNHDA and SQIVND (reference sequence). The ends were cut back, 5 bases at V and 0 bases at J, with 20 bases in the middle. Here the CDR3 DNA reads TGTGCCAGTAGTGTGTCGGGACTCTCAACCCACTCTGGGGCCAACGTCCTGACTTTC. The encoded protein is CASSVSGLSTHSGANVLTF.

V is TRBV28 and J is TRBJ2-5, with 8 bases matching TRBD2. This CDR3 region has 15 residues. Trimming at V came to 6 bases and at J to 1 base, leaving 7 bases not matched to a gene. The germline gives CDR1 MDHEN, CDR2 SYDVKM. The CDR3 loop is CASRKASGPQETQYF. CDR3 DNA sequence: TGTGCCAGCAGGAAAGCTAGCGGGCCCCAAGAGACCCAGTACTTC. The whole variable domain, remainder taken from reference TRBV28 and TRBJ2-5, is DVKVTQSSRYLVKRTGEKVFLECVQDMDHENMFWYRQDPGLGLRLIYFSYDVKMKEKGDIPEGYSVSREKKERFSLILESASTNQTSMYLCASRKASGPQETQYFGPGTRLLVL.

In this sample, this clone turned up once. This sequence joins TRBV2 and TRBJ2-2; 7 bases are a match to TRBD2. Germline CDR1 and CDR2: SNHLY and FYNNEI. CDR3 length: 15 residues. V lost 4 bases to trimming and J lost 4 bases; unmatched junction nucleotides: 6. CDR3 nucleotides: TGTGCCAGCAGTGCAGGACTAGTGCGCACCGGGGAGCTGTTTTTT. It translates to CASSAGLVRTGELFF.

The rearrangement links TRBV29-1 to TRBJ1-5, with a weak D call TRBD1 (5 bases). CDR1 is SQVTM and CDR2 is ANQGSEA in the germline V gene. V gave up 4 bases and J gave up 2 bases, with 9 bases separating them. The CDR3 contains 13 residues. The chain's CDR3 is CSVGQTGNQPQHF. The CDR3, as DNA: TGCAGCGTTGGACAGACGGGCAATCAGCCCCAGCATTTT.

This CDR3 is CASTTQGDQPQHF. CDR3 DNA sequence: TGTGCCAGCACCACTCAGGGGGATCAGCCCCAGCATTTT. This chain links TRBV6-6 with TRBJ1-5; TRBD1 agrees at 7 bases. CDR3 length equals 13 residues. Germline V gene data show CDR1 as MNHNY and CDR2 as SVGAGI (reference sequence). The J segment lost 5 bases and the V segment lost 7 bases, leaving 5 bases of the junction unmatched.

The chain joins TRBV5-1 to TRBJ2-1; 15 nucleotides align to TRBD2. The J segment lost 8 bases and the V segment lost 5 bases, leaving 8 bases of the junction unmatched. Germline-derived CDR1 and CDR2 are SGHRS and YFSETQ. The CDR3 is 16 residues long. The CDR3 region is CASRESGTSGRYEQFF. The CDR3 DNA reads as TGCGCCAGCAGGGAGAGTGGGACTAGCGGGAGGTATGAGCAGTTCTTC.

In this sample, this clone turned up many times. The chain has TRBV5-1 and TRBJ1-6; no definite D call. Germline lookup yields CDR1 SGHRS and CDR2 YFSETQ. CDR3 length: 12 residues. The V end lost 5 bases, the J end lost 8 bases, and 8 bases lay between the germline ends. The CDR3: CASSHLDSPLHF. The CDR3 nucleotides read TGCGCCAGCAGTCACCTCGATTCACCCCTCCACTTT.

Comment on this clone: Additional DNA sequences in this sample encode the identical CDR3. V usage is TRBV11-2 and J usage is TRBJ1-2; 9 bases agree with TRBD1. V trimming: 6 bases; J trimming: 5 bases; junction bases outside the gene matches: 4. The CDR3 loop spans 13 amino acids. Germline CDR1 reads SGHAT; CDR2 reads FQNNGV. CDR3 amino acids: CASSPGQGYGYTF. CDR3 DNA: TGTGCCAGCAGTCCAGGACAGGGGTATGGCTACACCTTC. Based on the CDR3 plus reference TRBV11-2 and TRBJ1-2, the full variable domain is EAGVAQSPRYKIIEKRQSVAFWCNPISGHATLYWYQQILGQGPKLLIQFQNNGVVDDSQLPKDRFSAERLKGVDSTLKIQPAKLEDSAVYLCASSPGQGYGYTFGSGTRLTVV.

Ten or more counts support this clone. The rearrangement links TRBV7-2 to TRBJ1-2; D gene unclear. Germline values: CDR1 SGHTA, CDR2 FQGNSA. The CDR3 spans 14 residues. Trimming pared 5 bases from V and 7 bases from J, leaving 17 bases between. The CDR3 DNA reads TGTGCCAGCAGCCCCGATCCGGGGTTAGGTGGCTACACCTTC. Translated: CASSPDPGLGGYTF.

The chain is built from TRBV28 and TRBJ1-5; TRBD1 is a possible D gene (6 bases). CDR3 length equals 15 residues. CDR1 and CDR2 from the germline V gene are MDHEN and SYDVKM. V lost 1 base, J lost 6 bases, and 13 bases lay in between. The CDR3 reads CASSLFGGLGQPQHF. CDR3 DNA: TGTGCCAGCAGTTTATTTGGGGGCCTAGGTCAGCCCCAGCATTTT.

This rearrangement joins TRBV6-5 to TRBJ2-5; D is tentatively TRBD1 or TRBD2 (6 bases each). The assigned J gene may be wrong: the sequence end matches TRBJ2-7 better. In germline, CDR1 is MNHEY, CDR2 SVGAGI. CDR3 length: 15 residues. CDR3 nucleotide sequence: TGTGCCAGCAGTCCAGCAGGGGACTTCCTTTACGAGCAGTACTTC. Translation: CASSPAGDFLYEQYF.

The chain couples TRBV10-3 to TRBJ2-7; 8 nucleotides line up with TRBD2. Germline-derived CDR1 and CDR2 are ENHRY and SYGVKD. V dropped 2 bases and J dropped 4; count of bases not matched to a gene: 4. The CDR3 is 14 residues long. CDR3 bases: TGTGCCATCAGTGAGAGCGGGAGTTTTTACGAGCAGTACTTC. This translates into CAISESGSFYEQYF.

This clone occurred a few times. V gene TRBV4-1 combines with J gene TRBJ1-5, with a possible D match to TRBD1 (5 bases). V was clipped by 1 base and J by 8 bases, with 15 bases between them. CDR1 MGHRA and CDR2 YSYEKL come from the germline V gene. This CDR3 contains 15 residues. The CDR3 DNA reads TGCGCCAGCAGCCAAGTAGGGCAGGGCGACAAGCCCCAGCATTTT. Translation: CASSQVGQGDKPQHF.

Here the CDR3 reads CASSKEGGGSNQPQHF. The CDR3, as DNA: TGTGCCAGCAGTAAGGAGGGGGGGGGCAGCAATCAGCCCCAGCATTTT. The gene calls are TRBV2 and TRBJ1-5; D might be TRBD1 (6 bases). Germline values: CDR1 SNHLY, CDR2 FYNNEI. Trimming left V 5 bases short and J 1 base short, with 15 bases between. The CDR3 has 16 residues.

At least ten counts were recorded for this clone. CDR3 in amino acids: CASRRGTPRETQYF. In DNA, the CDR3 is TGCGCCAGCAGGCGGGGGACCCCGCGGGAGACCCAGTACTTC. The chain recombines TRBV5-1 with TRBJ2-5, with TRBD2 matching over 7 bases. V shed 5 bases and J 5 bases; nucleotides not matched to a gene: 9. Germline CDR1 and CDR2: SGHRS and YFSETQ. This CDR3 comprises 14 residues.

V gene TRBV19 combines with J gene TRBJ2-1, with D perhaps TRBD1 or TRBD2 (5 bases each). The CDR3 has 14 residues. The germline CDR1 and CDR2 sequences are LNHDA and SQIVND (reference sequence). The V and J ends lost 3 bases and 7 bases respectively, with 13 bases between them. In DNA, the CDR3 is TGTGCCAGTAGTATCAGTGGGACCGGGAATGAGCAGTTCTTC. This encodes CASSISGTGNEQFF. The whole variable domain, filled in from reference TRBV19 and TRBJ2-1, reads DGGITQSPKYLFRKEGQNVTLSCEQNLNHDAMYWYRQDPGQGLRLIYYSQIVNDFQKGDIAEGYSVSREKKESFPLTVTSAQKNPTAFYLCASSISGTGNEQFFGPGTRLTVL.